This T cell receptor (beta chain) was sequenced in a study of monozygotic twins with inflammatory bowel disease. TCRdb processed the 5' RACE reads again and assigns one entry to each CDR3 protein, with no DNA. The sample's table shows about 300,000 distinct CDR3 sequences. Sample: blood. This sequence was found in a human donor with ulcerative colitis or Crohn's disease, or a healthy co-twin of an affected twin (not recorded which).

This CDR3 reads CASSYSSRTLYEQYF. This sequence joins TRBV6-5 and TRBJ2-7; the TRBD2 assignment by TCRdb is unverifiable without DNA. The V gene's germline CDR1 is MNHEY and CDR2 SVGAGI. The CDR3 is 15 residues long.